The T cell receptor (beta chain) described here comes from a study of HIV-infected patients and healthy controls (dated by TCRdb to between 2012 and 2015). With respect to the entire study: Whether deep TCR repertoire sequencing of small blood samples from HIV patients could capture immune perturbation and reconstitution was tested in the study. Overall results and qualifications from the work: Eight alpha and eight beta V genes showed significantly different mean usage between HIV-infected patients and controls. HIV-associated CDR3s exhibited a significant reduction in frequency during therapy, whereas CMV-associated CDR3s exhibited no significant change, although the majority increased in frequency. Alpha-chain CDR3s from MAIT cells occurred at high frequency in healthy controls but were severely depleted in HIV+ repertoires. The pairing of alpha and beta chains was not determined in the samples. A major limit on how widely the findings apply, in the view of the authors, was that only sixteen HIV-infected individuals were processed. Oligoclonality may be reflected in the significantly higher mean Gini indices of HIV-infected repertoires compared with controls. By Jaccard index and by the count of highly shared sequences, healthy controls shared more CDR3s between individuals than HIV+ patients did. Sequencing depth was restricted by the use of whole blood, which also prevented the dynamics of distinct T-cell subpopulations from being separated. The observed differences in diversity were not explained by the slight differences in age and sex profiles between the study cohorts. Donor HLA types were not determined in the study. Compared with untreated HIV+ repertoires, healthy control repertoires had roughly threefold more distinct CDR3s and a higher Shannon diversity. Size-matched repertoire data did not replicate the apparent post-therapy recovery of the Gini index in HIV-infected patients. Rare events from HIV-infected data received too much weight under size-matching, and comparisons were complicated by unequal numbers of distinct sequences between patients and controls.

The CDR3 starts with the cysteine, ends with the phenylalanine, and has 15 residues. Kept here is only the CDR3 DNA, which spans 45 bases and is read in frame from base 1. From V the trimming removes 6 bases and from J it removes 9 bases, while the gene matches leave 10 bases of the junction unaccounted for. From the germline V gene (reference sequence), CDR1 is MNHNY and CDR2 is SVGAGI. Approximately 0.5 ug RNA was reverse transcribed with SuperScript III using primers against the alpha and beta constant regions. Separate libraries for the alpha and beta chains were generated through chain-specific third strand synthesis that incorporated multiplexing indices. The protocol used a single primer pair to amplify all rearrangements within a chain, which avoided primer bias, and attached molecular barcodes to each cDNA molecule. T4 RNA Ligase 1 joined purified cDNA to a 5' RACE adapter that carried a random hexamer and the SP2 sequencing primer site. Second strand synthesis was primed from the SP2 site with Phusion polymerase, using slow temperature ramps to favor optimal annealing. Each molecule's 12-nucleotide barcode consisted of two random hexamer sequences, both added before amplification and joined together. A short first PCR added P5 and P7 adapter elements plus a second index, followed by an approximately 20-cycle amplification PCR with P5s and P7 primers. A total of 27 PCR cycles were applied to the libraries, which were quantified on a Qubit, sized on a Bioanalyzer, and diluted to 4 nM. Sequencing of the normalized libraries was performed on an Illumina MiSeq with 2 x 250 paired-end kits. MinElute columns were the means by which the reverse transcription reactions were cleaned up, and the reactions were eluted into roughly 9.4 ul Tris-Cl. Adapter ligations were incubated for about 22 hours at 16 degrees C and subsequently purified with AMPure XP beads at a 1:1 ratio. In the paper's pipeline: A modified Decombinator processed the demultiplexed FASTQ files and output V, J, insert and barcode information. Any sequence that shared a barcode yet differed from the dominant sequence was discarded as an error, and the number of original cDNA molecules was estimated by counting barcodes clustered at Levenshtein distance 3. For downstream analyses, the R packages ineq, vegan, igraph and RCytoscape were used, along with IMGT nomenclature and CDR3 definitions. V gene usage was calculated across distinct sequences, with every TCR tallied a single time to avoid skew from clonal expansion. Within a donor, similarity networks joined unique CDR3 amino acid sequences in every case where two of them were separated by a single Levenshtein edit. The authors compiled published HIV-specific CDR3s (about 99 alpha, more than 650 beta) and CMV-specific CDR3s (roughly twelve alpha, more than 200 beta) and searched for them in the repertoires. Random subsampling to size-matched repertoires demonstrated that the decreased diversity in patients did not result from their lower sequence numbers. TCRdb cleaned the public reads at Q25 with fastp, built clones with MiXCR and kept in-frame beta chains. Rows merge per CDR3 protein into single entries with the most common DNA and genes. The V and J calls reflect TCRdb's pipeline rather than the authors' work. The sample contains some 17,000 distinct CDR3 sequences, roughly a tenth of them found a single time. 5.1% of the sample goes to the ten largest clones.

By share, this clonotype ranks as medium-sized (0.01 to 0.1%). Its antigen target is currently unknown. The record has no base qualities; no much larger clone is one base away. Whole blood was used without fractionating the cells, so the repertoire represented all peripheral T cells without sorting. Some ten uninfected healthy donors were sampled as controls, a few of whom were sampled twice about 3 months apart. For RNA extraction, about 2.3 ml of peripheral blood was collected into Tempus tubes. The TURBO-DNase kit was used to remove leftover genomic DNA, and GLOBINclear was used to deplete globin mRNA.

Recombination connected TRBV6-6 to TRBJ2-1; 11 central nucleotides agree with TRBD2. Input material: blood. The TCR sequence derives from an adult in good health. For the CDR3, the sequence is CASSLSGRGRGEQFF. The DNA reads as follows: TGTGCCAGCAGCCTTAGCGGGAGGGGTCGGGGTGAGCAGTTCTTC.